The entry below gives a single TCR beta chain sequence along with its context. Its antigen remains unidentified. A multiplex PCR was run with 60 Vbeta primers and 13 Jbeta primers. Method: immunoSEQ multiplex PCR; TCRdb's copy keeps in-frame clones and lacks some. The table records 80,000 to 100,000 clones, around four fifths of them present only once. The sample comes from a study of cytomegalovirus exposure and HLA in healthy donors. The germline V gene encodes CDR1 SGHTA and CDR2 FQGNSA. The V gene end was trimmed by 6 bases and the J gene end by 2 bases; junction bases not matched to a gene: 8. The CDR3 is 15 amino acids. Study conclusions and caveats: Across donors, sequencing depth was assumed by presence/absence analyses to be roughly uniform. What a later analysis showed was that several of the most significant clusters appeared linked to common viral pathogens. TRBV6-2, TRBV6-3 and some other V segments were unresolvable in 87-base-pair reads. In vitro, three CMV-associated chains proved specific for CMV antigens.

The clonotype was recovered from a man aged 30 to 45 in good health and CMV-seronegative. Sequencing was done on a sample of PBMCs. The chain uses TRBV7-2 and TRBJ2-3; 7 nucleotides match TRBD2. CDR3 sequence: CASRPAGVTTDTQYF. CDR3 in DNA: TGTGCCAGCAGACCCGCGGGGGTAACCACAGATACGCAGTATTTT.